This T cell receptor beta chain was identified in a study of T cell repertoires in cytomegalovirus infection. Study context: A matching HLA type, together with CMV infection, was signaled by public TCR beta signatures.

Study conclusions and caveats: Frequencies of public TCR beta families were cumulated, and this identified carriers of CMV plus the relevant HLA. CMV-specific TCR beta clonotypes restricted by HLA-C were the ones dominating the ex vivo response.

From the reads, TCRdb called clonotypes with MiXCR, one entry per CDR3 protein. The table records around 330,000 distinct CDR3 sequences, roughly 16% of them present only once. This CDR3 is built from 19 residues. From germline, CDR1 is SEHNR and CDR2 FQNEAQ (reference sequence). The V gene end was trimmed by 5 bases and the J gene end by 0 bases; junction bases not matched to a gene: 15. Points on this clonotype: Its antigen is unknown.

The receptor's source is a human donor in good health (CMV status not recorded). Some clones in this sample may be carry-over from other donors' samples. Sequences were obtained from PBMCs. The chain carries TRBV7-9 and TRBJ2-7; 11 nucleotides line up with TRBD1. CDR3 coding DNA: TGTGCCAGCAGCCCCCAATGGGACAGGGGGGTCCCCAGCTCCTACGAGCAGTACTTC. Translation gives CASSPQWDRGVPSSYEQYF.